This TCR beta chain was documented in a study of blood T cell repertoires in COVID-19. For the study at large: PBMCs, B-cell-depleted T cells, or T cells were the source of the cDNA or gDNA that made up the material.

V gave up 4 bases and J gave up 0 bases; unmatched junction bases: 2. The CDR3 runs to 15 residues. Germline V CDR1 and CDR2: SNHLY, FYNNEI. Method: immunoSEQ multiplex PCR; TCRdb's copy keeps in-frame clones and lacks some. The table has some 47,000 clones, approximately 89% seen once. The TCR comes from a man in his 60s with active COVID-19. The sequencing sample was made of peripheral blood. The chain employs TRBV2 and TRBJ2-3; 9 bases are shared with TRBD2. The CDR3 DNA reads TGTGCCAGCAGTGGGACTAGCGCCAGCACAGATACGCAGTATTTT. Encoded protein: CASSGTSASTDTQYF.